This entry lists 28 T cell receptor beta chains sequenced from one sample in a study of long-term antiretroviral therapy in people with HIV. The authors ran the immunoSEQ assay, v3.0, at survey level. This table comes from immunoSEQ multiplex PCR, and its TCRdb copy is limited to in-frame clones, with some not included. The sample yields 15,000 to 20,000 clones, more than 75% seen once. The starting material was unsorted PBMCs, obtained 0.5 years after starting antiretroviral therapy. Receptors were obtained from a man aged 35 to 55 with HIV.

The chain recombines TRBV6-1 with TRBJ1-2, with D possibly being TRBD1 (6 bases). The CDR3 loop spans 12 amino acids. Germline V lookup: CDR1 MNHNS, CDR2 SASEGT. Trimming pared 6 bases from V and 8 bases from J, leaving 13 bases between. CDR3 sequence reads: CASRIGTSGYTF. The CDR3 DNA reads as TGTGCCAGCAGGATCGGGACATCCGGCTACACCTTC.

The J gene is TRBJ2-7, the V gene TRBV5-5; tentatively, D is TRBD1 (6 bases). The CDR3 runs 14 residues. Germline values: CDR1 SGHKS, CDR2 YYEKEE (reference sequence). V was trimmed by 2 bases and J by 7 bases, leaving 16 bases between them. CDR3 region: CASSFSTGPGEQYF. Here the CDR3 DNA reads TGTGCCAGCAGCTTTTCTACAGGGCCGGGGGAGCAGTACTTC.

The rearrangement links TRBV18 to TRBJ2-7; TRBD2 aligns across 11 bases. The CDR3 is 15 amino acids. The V segment lost 5 bases and the J segment 1 base; nucleotides outside the gene matches: 4. In germline, CDR1 is KGHSH, CDR2 LQKENI. As DNA, the CDR3 is TGTGCCAGCTCAACCGGGACTAGCGGTTCCTACGAGCAGTACTTC. As protein: CASSTGTSGSYEQYF.

The chain is built from TRBV2 and TRBJ1-1, with TRBD1 matching 12 bases. Germline V gives CDR1 SNHLY, CDR2 FYNNEI. CDR3 length: 14 residues. V shed 3 bases and J 4 bases; nucleotides not matched to a gene: 0. CDR3 DNA sequence: TGTGCCAGCAGTGAGGGACAGGGGGCCACTGAAGCTTTCTTT. Its protein is CASSEGQGATEAFF.

CDR3 residues: CASSFTGYEKLFF. DNA for the CDR3: TGTGCCAGCAGCTTCACAGGGTATGAAAAACTGTTTTTT. The chain is built from TRBV5-4 and TRBJ1-4, with D maybe TRBD1 (6 bases). CDR1 is SGHNT, CDR2 YYREEE, per germline (reference sequence). CDR3 length equals 13 residues. V dropped 2 bases and J dropped 6 bases, with 8 bases sitting between them.

V and J are TRBV19 and TRBJ1-1; the match to TRBD1 covers 9 bases. Germline CDR1 LNHDA, CDR2 SQIVND (reference sequence). V lost 7 bases to trimming and J lost 1 base; unmatched junction nucleotides: 10. This CDR3 spans 16 amino acids. The CDR3 DNA follows: TGTGCCAGTACCAGGACAGGGGCGGGTCGGAACACTGAAGCTTTCTTT. Translated: CASTRTGAGRNTEAFF. Together with reference TRBV19 and TRBJ1-1, the CDR3 gives the full variable domain: DGGITQSPKYLFRKEGQNVTLSCEQNLNHDAMYWYRQDPGQGLRLIYYSQIVNDFQKGDIAEGYSVSREKKESFPLTVTSAQKNPTAFYLCASTRTGAGRNTEAFFGQGTRLTVV.

J is TRBJ2-7 and V is TRBV7-2, with unresolved D. Looked up from germline, CDR1 is SGHTA and CDR2 is FQGNSA. The V end was cut by 5 bases, the J end by 0 bases, with 11 bases between. The CDR3 sequence is 14 residues long. DNA for the CDR3: TGTGCCAGCAGCCCAGACAAGATCTCCTACGAGCAGTACTTC. Encoded protein: CASSPDKISYEQYF.

This clone was found once. The V and J genes are TRBV4-3 and TRBJ2-7; TRBD1 agrees at 7 bases. The length of the CDR3 is 15 residues. Trimming cost V 1 base and J 4 bases; bases outside gene matches: 7. Per germline, CDR1 LGHNA and CDR2 YSLEER. Here the CDR3 reads CASSQGAQGLYEQYF. The CDR3 DNA follows: TGCGCCAGCAGCCAAGGAGCACAGGGGCTGTACGAGCAGTACTTC.

The sample holds one count of this clone. J is TRBJ1-2 and V is TRBV6-1; 7 bases are shared with TRBD1. The V segment lost 6 bases and the J segment 2 bases; nucleotides outside the gene matches: 9. The germline V gene has CDR1 MNHNS and CDR2 SASEGT. The CDR3 runs 15 residues. As DNA, the CDR3 is TGTGCCAGCAGCATCACCGGGACAGCCAACTATGGCTACACCTTC. Its protein is CASSITGTANYGYTF.

The chain joins TRBV7-6 to TRBJ2-7; no reliable D call. Germline V gives CDR1 SGHVS, CDR2 FNYEAQ. Trimming left V 2 bases short and J 3 bases short, with 11 bases between. The CDR3 has 14 amino acids. CDR3 sequence: CASSLSHNYYEQYF. The CDR3 bases are TGTGCCAGCAGCTTATCTCACAATTACTACGAGCAGTACTTC.

The rearrangement joins TRBV10-3 to TRBJ2-1, with 7 bases identical to TRBD1. Germline V lookup: CDR1 ENHRY, CDR2 SYGVKD. The CDR3 totals 14 residues. The ends lost 2 bases at V and 6 bases at J; junction bases unmatched: 4. The CDR3, as DNA: TGTGCCATCAGTGAGAGCCGGGACAGCAATGAGCAGTTCTTC. This encodes CAISESRDSNEQFF.

About this clone itself: The CDR3 end shows no conserved phenylalanine or tryptophan, and so a read error is likely. It is unclear where the CDR3 begins or ends on the DNA, so no DNA is shown, and the CDR3 is as TCRdb lists it. This chain connects TRBV10-2 to TRBJ2-7; the DNA was not used to check the table's D call, TRBD1. Germline assignment: CDR1 WSHSY and CDR2 SAAADI. The CDR3 extends over 12 residues, inclusive of both ends. The CDR3 here is CASSEKRTVEKI.

The chain joins TRBV6-6 to TRBJ2-2, with D uncertain. The germline V gene encodes CDR1 MNHNY and CDR2 SVGAGI (reference sequence). The CDR3 runs 13 residues. V gave up 6 bases and J gave up 6 bases, with 11 bases separating them. The CDR3 DNA follows: TGTGCCAGCAGCCTGTTTGTTGCCGGGGAGCTGTTTTTT. As protein: CASSLFVAGELFF.

The chain combines TRBV29-1 with TRBJ1-2; tentative D call: TRBD1 (5 bases). CDR3 size: 15 residues. Germline V gives CDR1 SQVTM, CDR2 ANQGSEA. V was pared by 3 bases and J by 3 bases, with 17 bases between. The CDR3 bases are TGCAGCGTTGACTCCCAGGGTCAGGGCGACTATGGCTACACCTTC. Protein: CSVDSQGQGDYGYTF.

The chain uses TRBV7-9 and TRBJ2-2; D is undetermined. Germline loops: CDR1 SEHNR, CDR2 FQNEAQ (reference sequence). V lost 5 bases and J 5 bases, leaving 6 bases between the germline ends. The CDR3 extends over 12 amino acids. CDR3 DNA sequence: TGTGCCAGCAGCCCAAGTACCGGGGAGCTGTTTTTT. It yields the protein CASSPSTGELFF.

The chain uses TRBV30 and TRBJ1-1; 9 positions agree with TRBD1. The V and J ends lost 5 bases and 6 bases, in that order; junction bases with no gene match: 4. This CDR3 contains 12 residues. Germline V gene sequence: CDR1 GTSNPN, CDR2 SVGIG (reference sequence). CDR3 loop: CAWDRQGAEAFF. The CDR3 bases are TGTGCCTGGGACAGACAGGGGGCTGAAGCTTTCTTT.

The rearrangement joins TRBV14 to TRBJ2-1, with 8 positions matching TRBD1. Germline lookup yields CDR1 SGHDN and CDR2 FVKESK. With 0 bases clipped from V and 12 bases from J, the junction kept 4 bases outside the gene matches. This CDR3 comprises 13 residues. The CDR3: CASSQEFDRGQFF. For the CDR3, the DNA is TGTGCCAGCAGCCAAGAATTCGACAGGGGGCAGTTCTTC. Drawing the rest from reference TRBV14 and TRBJ2-1, the complete variable domain is EAGVTQFPSHSVIEKGQTVTLRCDPISGHDNLYWYRRVMGKEIKFLLHFVKESKQDESGMPNNRFLAERTGGTYSTLKVQPAELEDSGVYFCASSQEFDRGQFFGPGTRLTVL.

V gene TRBV27 combines with J gene TRBJ2-1; TRBD2 agrees at 13 bases. CDR1 is MNHEY, CDR2 SMNVEV, per germline (reference sequence). The CDR3 covers 15 residues. With V trimmed by 1 base and J by 7 bases, 1 base remained unmatched. The CDR3 DNA sequence: TGTGCCAGCAGTTTATGGACTAGCGGGGGAAATGAGCAGTTCTTC. Translating it yields CASSLWTSGGNEQFF.

The chain employs TRBV13 and TRBJ2-2; a possible D gene is TRBD2 (6 bases). Germline CDR1 reads PRHDT; CDR2 reads FYEKMQ (reference sequence). The CDR3 covers 16 residues. With 5 bases removed from V and 7 bases from J, the gap between germline ends came to 20 bases. The CDR3 loop is CASSLHGGGAGGELFF. The CDR3 DNA reads as TGTGCCAGCAGCCTTCATGGAGGAGGGGCCGGCGGGGAGCTGTTTTTT.

The chain joins TRBV4-1 to TRBJ2-3, with TRBD2 matching over 9 bases. The CDR3 is made up of 16 amino acids. V gave up 4 bases and J gave up 6 bases; unmatched junction bases: 11. In germline, CDR1 is MGHRA, CDR2 YSYEKL. In DNA form, the CDR3 reads TGCGCCAGCAGCCTTTTGCGGGAGGGCCTTTGGGATACGCAGTATTTT. Amino acid sequence: CASSLLREGLWDTQYF.

V gene TRBV28 combines with J gene TRBJ2-7; D may be TRBD1 (6 bases). CDR3 length: 14 residues. V shed 2 bases and J shed 0 bases, with 8 bases lying between them. CDR1 is MDHEN, CDR2 SYDVKM, per germline. CDR3 sequence: CASSLGGSSYEQYF. In DNA, the CDR3 is TGTGCCAGCAGTTTAGGGGGCAGCTCCTACGAGCAGTACTTC.

The chain couples TRBV6-5 to TRBJ1-5, with a weak D call TRBD1 (5 bases). The V gene's germline CDR1 is MNHEY and CDR2 SVGAGI. The V end was cut by 7 bases, the J end by 7 bases, with 14 bases between. CDR3 size: 13 residues. The CDR3 DNA is TGTGCCAGCAATGCAGGGTCTGGCCAGCCCCAGCATTTT. Protein product: CASNAGSGQPQHF.

The V and J genes are TRBV7-6 and TRBJ1-2; D ambiguous. Germline assignment: CDR1 SGHVS and CDR2 FNYEAQ. The CDR3 has 15 amino acids. The V gene lost 5 bases and the J gene lost 2 bases, with 15 bases spanning the gap. CDR3 region: CASSPLTTANYGYTF. Here the CDR3 DNA reads TGTGCCAGCAGCCCACTAACGACGGCGAACTATGGCTACACCTTC.

The chain links TRBV27 to TRBJ2-7; D is possibly TRBD2 (7 bases). The V and J ends lost 9 bases and 2 bases respectively, with 26 bases between them. The CDR3 extends over 17 amino acids. CDR1 MNHEY and CDR2 SMNVEV come from the germline V gene (reference sequence). The CDR3 bases are TGTGCCAGTTACCCGTTGCACCGAGGGGAGGGGGCCTACGAGCAGTACTTC. This sequence encodes CASYPLHRGEGAYEQYF.

The chain links TRBV6-5 to TRBJ2-7; TRBD1 agrees at 8 bases. CDR1 is MNHEY and CDR2 is SVGAGI in the germline V gene. The CDR3 sequence is 15 residues long. The J segment lost 2 bases and the V segment lost 5 bases, leaving 8 bases of the junction unmatched. DNA of the CDR3: TGTGCCAGCAGTGGACAGGGAACCCCCCCCTACGAGCAGTACTTC. It yields the protein CASSGQGTPPYEQYF.

This sequence joins TRBV7-9 and TRBJ1-2; D possibly corresponds to TRBD1 (6 bases). The CDR3 loop spans 14 amino acids. The germline V gene has CDR1 SEHNR and CDR2 FQNEAQ (reference sequence). Trimming pared 7 bases from V and 1 base from J, leaving 13 bases between. This CDR3 is CASMADRYNYGYTF. DNA of the CDR3: TGTGCCAGCATGGCCGACAGGTATAACTATGGCTACACCTTC.

This clone occurred once. The chain is built from TRBV30 and TRBJ1-1; 7 bases line up with TRBD1. Trimming cost V 8 bases and J 10 bases; bases outside gene matches: 7. The CDR3 contains 10 residues. CDR1 is GTSNPN and CDR2 is SVGIG in the germline V gene (reference sequence). CDR3 bases: TGTGCCGGGACTCGACAGGGAGCTTTCTTT. It is translated as CAGTRQGAFF. Full variable domain (rest looked up from reference TRBV30 and TRBJ1-1): SQTIHQWPATLVQPVGSPLSLECTVEGTSNPNLYWYRQAAGRGLQLLFYSVGIGQISSEVPQNLSASRPQDRQFILSSKKLLLSDSGFYLCAGTRQGAFFGQGTRLTVV.

The chain joins TRBV5-5 to TRBJ2-2; perhaps D is TRBD1 or TRBD2 (5 bases each). CDR1 SGHKS and CDR2 YYEKEE come from the germline V gene (reference sequence). The CDR3 totals 15 residues. V was cut by 0 bases and J by 5 bases, with 11 bases left in between. CDR3 nucleotides: TGTGCCAGCAGCTTGGGGGGGAGAGGGACCGGGGAGCTGTTTTTT. This encodes CASSLGGRGTGELFF.